One sample yielded the 6 T cell receptor beta chains listed below, sequenced in a study of shared clonotypes between healthy human individuals. Sequenced by immunoSEQ multiplex PCR; TCRdb stores in-frame clones only, minus some. The sample carries roughly 2.4 million clones, more than 90% recorded once. The sample consisted of naive CD4+ T cells sorted from blood. Subset here: CD45RA+ positively selected. The receptors shown here come from a man younger than 30 in good health.

The DNA of the CDR3 is TGTGCCAGCCTGGCTCTGTCAAACACCGGGGAGCTGTTTTTT. It encodes CASLALSNTGELFF. The chain is built from TRBV10-3 and TRBJ2-2; unclear D gene. Germline values: CDR1 ENHRY, CDR2 SYGVKD. This CDR3 has 14 amino acids. The V end lost 10 bases, the J end lost 2 bases, and 14 bases lay between the germline ends.

This sequence joins TRBV4-3 and TRBJ2-5, with D perhaps TRBD1 (6 bases). Trimming left V 4 bases short and J 7 bases short, with 16 bases between. Germline lookup yields CDR1 LGHNA and CDR2 YSLEER. The CDR3 consists of 14 residues. CDR3 bases: TGCGCCAGCAGCCCGAGTCCAGGGGTTGGGACCCAGTACTTC. Its protein is CASSPSPGVGTQYF.

CDR3 in amino acids: CAWSGAQTGETQYF. The CDR3 DNA reads as TGTGCCTGGAGTGGTGCCCAGACCGGCGAGACCCAGTACTTC. The chain couples TRBV30 to TRBJ2-5; D unresolved. Trimming cost V 1 base and J 5 bases, with 14 bases left between them. The CDR3 is 14 amino acids. Germline lookup yields CDR1 GTSNPN and CDR2 SVGIG (reference sequence).

The chain recombines TRBV30 with TRBJ1-2, with D maybe TRBD1 (5 bases). The CDR3 is 15 residues long. CDR1 is GTSNPN and CDR2 is SVGIG in the germline V gene (reference sequence). Trimming stripped 4 bases from V and 5 bases from J, with 20 bases between. The CDR3, as DNA: TGTGCCTGGACCTCCCGCGGGGCAGGCATATATGGCTACACCTTC. The encoded protein is CAWTSRGAGIYGYTF.

This CDR3 is CASSLAVAKNIQYF. The CDR3 DNA reads TGCGCCAGCAGCCTAGCGGTAGCCAAAAACATTCAGTACTTC. The chain has TRBV5-1 and TRBJ2-4; 7 nucleotides agree with TRBD2. CDR1 and CDR2 (germline): SGHRS, YFSETQ. This CDR3 has 14 residues. V trimming: 4 bases; J trimming: 0 bases; junction bases outside the gene matches: 1.

The V gene is TRBV11-2, the J gene TRBJ2-7, with D possibly matching TRBD1 (5 bases). There are 15 residues in the CDR3. The V and J ends lost 0 bases and 7 bases respectively, with 16 bases between them. CDR1 is SGHAT, CDR2 FQNNGV, per germline. CDR3 DNA: TGTGCCAGCAGCTTAGATCCGAATGCAGGGCGGGAGCAGTACTTC. It translates to CASSLDPNAGREQYF.